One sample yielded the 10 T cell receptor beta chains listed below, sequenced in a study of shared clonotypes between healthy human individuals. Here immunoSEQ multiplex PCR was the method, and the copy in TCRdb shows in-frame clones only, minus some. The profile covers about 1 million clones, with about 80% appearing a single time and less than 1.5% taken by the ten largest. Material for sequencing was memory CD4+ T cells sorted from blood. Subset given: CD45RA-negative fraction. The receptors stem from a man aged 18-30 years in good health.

Here the CDR3 reads CASSKESQPGDCRYEQYF. The CDR3 nucleotides are TGTGCCAGCAGCAAAGAGTCACAGCCCGGGGACTGCCGGTACGAGCAGTACTTC. The chain combines TRBV21-1 with TRBJ2-7; the table's D call TRBD2 went unverified against the DNA. TRBV21-1 is assigned pseudogene status. The CDR3 covers 18 residues.

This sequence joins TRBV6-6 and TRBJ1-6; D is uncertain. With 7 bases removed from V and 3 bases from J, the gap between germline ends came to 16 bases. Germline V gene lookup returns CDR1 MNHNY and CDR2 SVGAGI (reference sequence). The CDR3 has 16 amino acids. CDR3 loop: CASTPGDWFYNSPLHF. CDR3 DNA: TGTGCCAGCACCCCGGGCGACTGGTTCTATAATTCACCCCTCCACTTT.

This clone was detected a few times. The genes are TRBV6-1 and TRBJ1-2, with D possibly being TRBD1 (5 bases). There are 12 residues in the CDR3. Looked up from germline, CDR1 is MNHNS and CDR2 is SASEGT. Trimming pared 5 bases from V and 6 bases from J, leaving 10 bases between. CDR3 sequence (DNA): TGTGCCAGCAGTACCCCGGGGGATGGCTACACCTTC. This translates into CASSTPGDGYTF.

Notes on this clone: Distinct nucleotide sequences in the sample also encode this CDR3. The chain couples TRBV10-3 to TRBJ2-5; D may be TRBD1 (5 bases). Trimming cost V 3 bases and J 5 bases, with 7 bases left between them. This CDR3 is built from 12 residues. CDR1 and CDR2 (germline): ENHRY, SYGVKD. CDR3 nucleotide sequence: TGTGCCATCAGTGAACCAGGGGAGACCCAGTACTTC. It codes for CAISEPGETQYF.

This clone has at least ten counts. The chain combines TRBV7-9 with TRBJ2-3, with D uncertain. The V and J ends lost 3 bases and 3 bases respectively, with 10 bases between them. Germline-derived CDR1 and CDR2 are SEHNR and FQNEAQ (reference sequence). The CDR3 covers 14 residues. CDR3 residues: CASSFVTRTDTQYF. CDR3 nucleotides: TGTGCCAGCAGCTTTGTGACTCGGACAGATACGCAGTATTTT. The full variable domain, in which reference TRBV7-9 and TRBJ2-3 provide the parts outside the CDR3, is DTGVSQNPRHKITKRGQNVTFRCDPISEHNRLYWYRQTLGQGPEFLTYFQNEAQLEKSRLLSDRFSAERPKGSFSTLEIQRTEQGDSAMYLCASSFVTRTDTQYFGPGTRLTVL.

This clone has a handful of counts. CDR3 residues: CASILGQGGSGANVLTF. In DNA, the CDR3 is TGTGCCAGCATCCTGGGACAGGGAGGTTCCGGGGCCAACGTCCTGACTTTC. This chain uses TRBV2 with TRBJ2-6; 9 nucleotides align to TRBD1. Germline CDR1 SNHLY, CDR2 FYNNEI. This CDR3 has 17 residues. The ends lost 7 bases at V and 4 bases at J; junction bases unmatched: 11.

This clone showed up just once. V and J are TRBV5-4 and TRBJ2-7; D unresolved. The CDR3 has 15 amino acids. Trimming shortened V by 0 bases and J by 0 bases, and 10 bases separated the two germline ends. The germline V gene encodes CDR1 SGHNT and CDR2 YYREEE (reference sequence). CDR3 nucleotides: TGTGCCAGCAGCTTGGTCAGTGTTCCCTCCTACGAGCAGTACTTC. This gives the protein CASSLVSVPSYEQYF.

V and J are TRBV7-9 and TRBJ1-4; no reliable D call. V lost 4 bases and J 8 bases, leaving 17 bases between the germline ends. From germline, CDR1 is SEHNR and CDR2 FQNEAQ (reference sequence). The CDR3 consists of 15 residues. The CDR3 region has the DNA TGTGCCAGCAGCTCCTTGCGTGGGATCCGGGAAAAACTGTTTTTT. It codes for CASSSLRGIREKLFF.

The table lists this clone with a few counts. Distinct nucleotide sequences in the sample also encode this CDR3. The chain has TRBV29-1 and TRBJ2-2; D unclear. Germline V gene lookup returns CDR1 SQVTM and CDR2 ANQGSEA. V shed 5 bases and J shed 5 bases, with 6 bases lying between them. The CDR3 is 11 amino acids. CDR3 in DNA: TGCAGCGTTCAATATACCGGGGAGCTGTTTTTT. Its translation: CSVQYTGELFF.

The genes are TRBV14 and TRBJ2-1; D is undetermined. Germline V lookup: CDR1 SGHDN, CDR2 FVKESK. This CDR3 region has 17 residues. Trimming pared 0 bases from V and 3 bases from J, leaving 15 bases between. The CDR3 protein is CASSQEYGSRGYNEQFF. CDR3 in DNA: TGTGCCAGCAGCCAAGAATATGGCTCCCGAGGCTACAATGAGCAGTTCTTC.